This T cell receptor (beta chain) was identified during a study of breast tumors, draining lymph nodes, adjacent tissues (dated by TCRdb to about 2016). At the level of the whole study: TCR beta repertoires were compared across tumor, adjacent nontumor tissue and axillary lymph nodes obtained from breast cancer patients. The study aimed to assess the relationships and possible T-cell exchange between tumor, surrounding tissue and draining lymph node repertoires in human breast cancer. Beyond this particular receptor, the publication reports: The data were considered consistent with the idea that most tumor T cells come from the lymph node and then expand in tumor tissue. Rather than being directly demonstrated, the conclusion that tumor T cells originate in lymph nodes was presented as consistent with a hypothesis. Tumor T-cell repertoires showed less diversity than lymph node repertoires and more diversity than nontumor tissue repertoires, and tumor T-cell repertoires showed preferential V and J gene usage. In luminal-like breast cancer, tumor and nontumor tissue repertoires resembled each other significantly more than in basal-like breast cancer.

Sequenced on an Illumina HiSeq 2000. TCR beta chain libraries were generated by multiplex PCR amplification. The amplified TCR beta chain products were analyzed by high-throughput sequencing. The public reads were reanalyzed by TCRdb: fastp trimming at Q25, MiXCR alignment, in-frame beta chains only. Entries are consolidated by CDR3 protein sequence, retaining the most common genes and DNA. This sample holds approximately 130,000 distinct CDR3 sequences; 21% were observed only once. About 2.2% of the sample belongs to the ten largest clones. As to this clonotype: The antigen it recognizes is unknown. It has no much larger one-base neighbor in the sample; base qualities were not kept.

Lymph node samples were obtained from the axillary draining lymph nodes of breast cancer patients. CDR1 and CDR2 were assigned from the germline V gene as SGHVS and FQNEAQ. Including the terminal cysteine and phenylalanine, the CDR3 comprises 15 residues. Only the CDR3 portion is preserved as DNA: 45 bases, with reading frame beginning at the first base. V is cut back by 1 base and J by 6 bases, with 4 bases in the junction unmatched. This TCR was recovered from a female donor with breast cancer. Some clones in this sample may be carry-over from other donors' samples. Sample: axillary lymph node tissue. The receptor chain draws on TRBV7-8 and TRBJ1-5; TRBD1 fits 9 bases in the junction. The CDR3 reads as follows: CASSLGTGDFQPQHF. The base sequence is TGTGCCAGCAGCTTAGGGACAGGGGATTTTCAGCCCCAGCATTTT.